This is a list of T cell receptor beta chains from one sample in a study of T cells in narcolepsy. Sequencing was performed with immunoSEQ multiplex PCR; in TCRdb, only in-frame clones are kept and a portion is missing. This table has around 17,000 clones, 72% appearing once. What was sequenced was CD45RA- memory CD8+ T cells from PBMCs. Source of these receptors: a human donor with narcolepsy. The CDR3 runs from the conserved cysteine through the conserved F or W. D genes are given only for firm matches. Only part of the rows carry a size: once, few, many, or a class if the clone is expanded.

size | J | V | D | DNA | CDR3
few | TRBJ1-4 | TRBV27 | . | TGTGCCAGCAGTTCCGGGAGCCAGGAACTGTTTTTT | CASSSGSQELFF
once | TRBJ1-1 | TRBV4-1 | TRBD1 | TGCGCCAGCAGCCAGGAACACAGGGGGCTTAGGGACACTGAAGCTTTCTTT | CASSQEHRGLRDTEAFF
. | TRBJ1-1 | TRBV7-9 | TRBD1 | TGTGCCAGCAGCCCCCAGGGGGATACTGAAGCTTTCTTT | CASSPQGDTEAFF
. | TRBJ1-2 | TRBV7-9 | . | TGTGCCAGCAGCTTTCCCGCCTCCGATAACTATGGCTACACCTTC | CASSFPASDNYGYTF
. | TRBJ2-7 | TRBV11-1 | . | TGTGCCAGCAGCTTAGCGGGGACGCTTAGCTCCTACGAGCAGTACTTC | CASSLAGTLSSYEQYF
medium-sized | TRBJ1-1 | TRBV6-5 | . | TGTGCCAGCAGTTACTCGACCTGGAACACTGAAGCTTTCTTT | CASSYSTWNTEAFF
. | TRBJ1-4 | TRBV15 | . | TGTGCCACCAGCAGAGAGTGGCAGGTGGAAAAACTGTTTTTT | CATSREWQVEKLFF
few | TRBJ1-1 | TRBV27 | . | TGTGCCAGCAGTTACCGGCCGCAGGGACAAACGGGCACTGAAGCTTTCTTT | CASSYRPQGQTGTEAFF
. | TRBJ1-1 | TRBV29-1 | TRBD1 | TGCAGCTCTATCCCTGGGAGGGGGCGTTGGGCTGAAGCTTTCTTT | CSSIPGRGRWAEAFF
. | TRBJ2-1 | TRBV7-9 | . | TGTGCCAGCAGCTTAGGGGCTAATGAGCAGTTCTTC | CASSLGANEQFF
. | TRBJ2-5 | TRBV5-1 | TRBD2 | TGCGCCAGCAGCTTGCGGACTAGCGGTAACCTCCAAGAGACCCAGTACTTC | CASSLRTSGNLQETQYF
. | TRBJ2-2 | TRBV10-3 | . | TGTGCCATCAGTGAGTCTTGGGGGCAGGTCGCCGGGGAGCTGTTTTTT | CAISESWGQVAGELFF
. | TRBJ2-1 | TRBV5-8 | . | TGTGCCAGCAGCCACTCTGGGGATATCCCCTACAATGAGCAGTTCTTC | CASSHSGDIPYNEQFF
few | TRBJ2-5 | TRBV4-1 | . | TGCGCCAGCAGCCCCGGGGCCTCCGGAGAGACCCAGTACTTC | CASSPGASGETQYF
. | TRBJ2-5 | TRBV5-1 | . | TGCGCCAGCAGCTTGGGGTCTAGCACTCAAGAGACCCAGTACTTC | CASSLGSSTQETQYF
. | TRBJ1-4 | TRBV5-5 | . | TGTGCCAGCAGCTTGGATTTCGGGGGCACTAATGAAAAACTGTTTTTT | CASSLDFGGTNEKLFF
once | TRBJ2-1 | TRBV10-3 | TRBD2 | TGTGCCATCAGTGAATTGTCGGGGGGGCCGGGGAATGAGCAGTTCTTC | CAISELSGGPGNEQFF
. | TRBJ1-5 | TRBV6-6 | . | TGTGCCAGCAGTCGGGGGGCAAGCAATCAGCCCCAGCATTTT | CASSRGASNQPQHF
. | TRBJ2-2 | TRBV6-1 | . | TGTGCCAGCAGTGACAGGGACACCGGGGAGCTGTTTTTT | CASSDRDTGELFF
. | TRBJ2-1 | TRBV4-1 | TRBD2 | TGCGCCAGTGGGAGCGGGGGGAACTCCTACAATGAGCAGTTCTTC | CASGSGGNSYNEQFF
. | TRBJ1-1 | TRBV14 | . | TGTGCCAGCAGCCGAGAAGCAGAGGTCACTGAAGCTTTCTTT | CASSREAEVTEAFF
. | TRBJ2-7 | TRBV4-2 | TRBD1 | TGTGCCAGCAGCCAGGGGGACAGCTCCTACGAGCAGTACTTC | CASSQGDSSYEQYF
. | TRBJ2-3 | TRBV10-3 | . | TGTGCCATCAGTGAGTCGCGCCCGTGGGATACGCAGTATTTT | CAISESRPWDTQYF
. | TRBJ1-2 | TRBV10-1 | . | TGCGCCAGCAGTGAGTCGGGCAGTTATGGCTACACCTTC | CASSESGSYGYTF
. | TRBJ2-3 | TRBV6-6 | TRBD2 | TGTGCCAGCAGTTACTCGGCTAGCGGGGGTCCGTATTTT | CASSYSASGGPYF
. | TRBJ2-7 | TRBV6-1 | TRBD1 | TGTGCCAGCAGGGTTTCCGGGACAGGGCTCCCCGAGCAGTACTTC | CASRVSGTGLPEQYF
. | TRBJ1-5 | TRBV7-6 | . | TGTGCCAGCAGCTTAGCGCCCGGAGGACAGCCCCAGCATTTT | CASSLAPGGQPQHF
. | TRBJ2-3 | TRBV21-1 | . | TGTGCCAGCAGCAAAAATCTCCGCCCCGGGGGAAATACGCAGTATTTT | CASSKNLRPGGNTQYF
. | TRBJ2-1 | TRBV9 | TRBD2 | TGTGCCAGCAGCGTAAGCGGGAGGGCCCTGGATGAGCAGTTCTTC | CASSVSGRALDEQFF
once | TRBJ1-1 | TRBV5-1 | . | TGCGCCAGCAACCTGGTCGGGCAGGGGAGAGGTACTGAAGCTTTCTTT | CASNLVGQGRGTEAFF
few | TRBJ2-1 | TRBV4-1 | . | TGCGCCAGCAGCCAAGATGGTCTAGTCATTGATAATGAGCAGTTCTTC | CASSQDGLVIDNEQFF
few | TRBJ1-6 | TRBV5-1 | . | TGCGCCAGCAGCTCAAACGGCGGGGGCGATAGGGGAGCCCTCCACTTT | CASSSNGGGDRGALHF
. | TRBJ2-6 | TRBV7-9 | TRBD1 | TGTGCCAGCAGCTTACCCGCCCGGGACAGAGCCTCTGGGGCCAACGTCCTGACTTTC | CASSLPARDRASGANVLTF
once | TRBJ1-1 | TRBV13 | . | TGTGCCAGCAGCTACGGACCCGAGGGCACTGAAGCTTTCTTT | CASSYGPEGTEAFF
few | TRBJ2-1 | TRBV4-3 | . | TGCGCCAGCAGCCAAGGGTTGTCCGGATCGTACAATGAGCAGTTCTTC | CASSQGLSGSYNEQFF
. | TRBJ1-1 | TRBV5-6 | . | TGTGCCAGCAGCTTGGGAGTGGGCACTGAAGCTTTCTTT | CASSLGVGTEAFF
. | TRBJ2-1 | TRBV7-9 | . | TGTGCCAGCCCTGGACACCCAACCTCCAATGAGCAGTTCTTC | CASPGHPTSNEQFF
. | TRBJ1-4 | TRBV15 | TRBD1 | TGTGCCACCAGCATCTCCTCCCTCGCAAACCTCCGGGACAGGGGGCGACGGTATGAAAAACTGTTTTTT | CATSISSLANLRDRGRRYEKLFF
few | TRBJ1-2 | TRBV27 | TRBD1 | TGTGCCAGCAGTATACAGGGGGCTGTAGGTGGCTACACCTTC | CASSIQGAVGGYTF
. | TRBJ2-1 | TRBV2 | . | TGTGCCAGCAGTGAAATTTTCAGGGAAGTTTCCTACAATGAGCAGTTCTTC | CASSEIFREVSYNEQFF
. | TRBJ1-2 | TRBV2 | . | TGTGCCAGCAGTGAAAGAACAGGGTTCTGCTTC | CASSERTGFCF
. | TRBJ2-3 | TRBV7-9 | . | TGTGCCAGCAGCTCCCCGGCGGGGGCCACGAATACCACAGATACGCAGTATTTT | CASSSPAGATNTTDTQYF
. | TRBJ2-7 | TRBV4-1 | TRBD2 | TGCGCCAGCAGCCAAATGTGGGGGGGGAGTTGGACCTACGAGCAGTACTTC | CASSQMWGGSWTYEQYF
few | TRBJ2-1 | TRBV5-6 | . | TGTGCCAGCAGAAGGACACGGGGGAGCTCCTACAATGAGCAGTTCTTC | CASRRTRGSSYNEQFF
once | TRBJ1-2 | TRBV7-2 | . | TGTGCCAGCAGCTCTTCGGGAGGGAATCGATACACCTTC | CASSSSGGNRYTF
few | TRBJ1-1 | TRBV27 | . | TGTGCCAGCAGTCGATCGGGGTTTTCGAACACTGAAGCTTTCTTT | CASSRSGFSNTEAFF
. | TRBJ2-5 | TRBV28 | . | TGTGCCAGCAGCCCTCTAGACGCTCCGTACCAAGAGACCCAGTACTTC | CASSPLDAPYQETQYF
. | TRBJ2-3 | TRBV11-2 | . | TGTGCCAGCAGCTTTTCAGGGGCGAGGGGAGATACGCAGTATTTT | CASSFSGARGDTQYF
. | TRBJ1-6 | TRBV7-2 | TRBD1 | TGTGCCAGCAGTTCACCAGGGGGGGCCATGACCTATAATTCACCCCTCCACTTT | CASSSPGGAMTYNSPLHF
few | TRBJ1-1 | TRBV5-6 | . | TGTGCCAGCAGCTTGTGGGATGCCGAAGCTTTCTTT | CASSLWDAEAFF
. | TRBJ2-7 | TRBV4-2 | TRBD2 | TGTGCCAGCAGCCAAGGGGTCGGTAGCGGGGACGAGCAGTACTTC | CASSQGVGSGDEQYF
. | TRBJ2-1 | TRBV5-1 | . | TGCGCCAGCAGCGGCGGGGCGACGGAGCAGTTCTTC | CASSGGATEQFF
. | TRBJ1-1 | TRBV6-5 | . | TGTGCCAGCAGGTTTGCTTTGAGCACTGAAGCTTTCTTT | CASRFALSTEAFF
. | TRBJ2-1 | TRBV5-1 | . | TGCGCCAGCAGCTTGGTGTCGAACCTATACAATGAGCAGTTCTTC | CASSLVSNLYNEQFF
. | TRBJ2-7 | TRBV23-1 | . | TGCGCCAGCAGTCACTTCAAGGGGGGGGAGCGGATCTACGAGCAGTACTTC | CASSHFKGGERIYEQYF